Listed below are T cell receptor beta chains from one sample, sequenced in a study of identical twins. In TCRdb, the 5' RACE reads were re-called with MiXCR into one record per CDR3 protein. The table lists 540,000 or so distinct CDR3 sequences, approximately 20% of them singletons. These data also formed part of another study, on yellow fever vaccine responses in identical twins.

Specimen: CD4+ T cells sorted from blood. All receptors come from a woman aged 18-35 years in good health. The CDR3 runs from the conserved cysteine through the conserved F or W. Fields, in order: CDR3 protein, CDR3 DNA, D gene, V gene, clone size, J gene. A D gene is named only where the DNA matches it firmly. Clone size appears in some rows only: once, few, many, or a class for an expanded clone.

CDR3: CASRGGGRRYEQYF
DNA: TGTGCCAGCCGGGGCGGCGGGAGAAGGTACGAGCAGTACTTC
D: TRBD2
V: TRBV27
size: few
J: TRBJ2-7

CDR3: CASSYVSGAKNIQYF
DNA: TGTGCCAGCAGTTACGTTTCGGGAGCCAAAAACATTCAGTACTTC
D: NA
V: TRBV6-5
size: once
J: TRBJ2-4

CDR3: CASSPENNNEQFF
DNA: TGCGCCAGCAGCCCGGAAAACAACAATGAGCAGTTCTTC
D: NA
V: TRBV5-1
size: NA
J: TRBJ2-1

CDR3: CASSQTQGNTEAFF
DNA: TGTGCCAGCAGCCAGACGCAGGGAAACACTGAAGCTTTCTTT
D: NA
V: TRBV3-1
size: few
J: TRBJ1-1

CDR3: CASSFVAGRAAQFF
DNA: TGTGCCAGCAGTTTTGTGGCGGGGAGGGCCGCGCAGTTCTTC
D: TRBD2
V: TRBV28
size: NA
J: TRBJ2-1

CDR3: CSAPFAGVDTQYF
DNA: TGCAGTGCTCCGTTCGCGGGGGTAGATACGCAGTATTTT
D: TRBD2
V: TRBV20-1
size: NA
J: TRBJ2-3

CDR3: CASSLARASGDTQYF
DNA: TGCGCCAGCAGCTTGGCCAGGGCTAGCGGAGATACGCAGTATTTT
D: TRBD2
V: TRBV5-1
size: NA
J: TRBJ2-3

CDR3: CAISVGKGGAEAFF
DNA: TGTGCCATCAGTGTTGGAAAGGGAGGCGCTGAAGCTTTCTTT
D: NA
V: TRBV10-3
size: NA
J: TRBJ1-1

CDR3: CASNGQGGNEKLFF
DNA: TGTGCCAGCAACGGACAGGGCGGTAATGAAAAACTGTTTTTT
D: TRBD1
V: TRBV2
size: NA
J: TRBJ1-4

CDR3: CASSLRATGYTF
DNA: TGTGCCAGCAGCCTCAGGGCCACTGGCTACACCTTC
D: NA
V: TRBV13
size: NA
J: TRBJ1-2

CDR3: CSGQGTSGIDTQYF
DNA: TGCAGTGGCCAAGGGACTAGCGGGATAGATACGCAGTATTTT
D: TRBD2
V: TRBV20-1
size: NA
J: TRBJ2-3

CDR3: CASSLLGTNNEQFF
DNA: TGTGCCAGCAGTTTACTTGGGACAAACAATGAGCAGTTCTTC
D: NA
V: TRBV12-3/TRBV12-4
size: many
J: TRBJ2-1

CDR3: CATSSPSSWGVMAEQYF
DNA: TGTGCCACCAGCTCCCCCTCTTCCTGGGGGGTGATGGCCGAGCAGTACTTC
D: NA
V: TRBV15
size: NA
J: TRBJ2-7